The 11 T cell receptor beta chains listed next were all sequenced from one sample in a study of response to subunit inactivated influenza vaccine. TCRdb re-derived calls from the RT-PCR reads in MiXCR, one entry per CDR3 protein. The sample lists hundreds of thousands of distinct CDR3 sequences, more than 11% occurring once. The source was PBMCs from blood, collected less than 15 days before vaccination. These receptors came from a middle-aged man who received an inactivated influenza vaccine.

In DNA, the CDR3 is TGCAGTGCTCGTCCCCAGGGTTCTGTGGCCAATCAGCCCCAGCATTTT. Amino acids: CSARPQGSVANQPQHF. The rearrangement links TRBV20-1 to TRBJ1-5; TRBD1 might be the D (5 bases). V was shortened by 5 bases and J by 3 bases, with 20 bases between the two germline ends. This CDR3 is 16 amino acids long. Germline CDR1 and CDR2: DFQATT and SNEGSKA (reference sequence).

This clonotype was counted only a few times. This chain joins TRBV6-5 and TRBJ2-5; the match to TRBD1 covers 7 bases. Germline loops: CDR1 MNHEY, CDR2 SVGAGI. This CDR3 is built from 16 residues. V shed 4 bases and J 1 base; nucleotides not matched to a gene: 9. The CDR3 spells CASSSHPGTAQETQYF. CDR3 sequence (DNA): TGTGCCAGCAGTTCCCACCCCGGGACAGCCCAAGAGACCCAGTACTTC.

This clonotype was counted a few times. V is TRBV20-1 and J is TRBJ2-5; the D is unclear. CDR1 is DFQATT, CDR2 SNEGSKA, per germline (reference sequence). Trimming cost V 6 bases and J 0 bases, with 11 bases left between them. CDR3 length: 13 residues. In nucleotides, the CDR3 is TGCAGTGCCCCCAGGTTTAACCAAGAGACCCAGTACTTC. Protein product: CSAPRFNQETQYF.

The chain recombines TRBV6-1 with TRBJ2-7, with 9 bases lining up with TRBD1. The CDR3 has 14 amino acids. V shed 6 bases, J shed 6 bases, and the junction held 9 bases outside the gene matches. The germline V gene encodes CDR1 MNHNS and CDR2 SASEGT. For the CDR3, the DNA is TGTGCCAGCAGCGCCGGGACAGGGCCACGCGAGCAGTACTTC. It encodes CASSAGTGPREQYF.

A few counts support this clonotype. The rearrangement uses TRBV21-1 and TRBJ1-1. TRBV21-1 is a pseudogene. This CDR3 has 15 residues. The CDR3 DNA reads as TGTGCCAGCAGCCCCCGTTCGGACTTGAACACTGAAGCTTTCTTT. Protein: CASSPRSDLNTEAFF.

This clonotype was counted between two and nine times. The rearrangement joins TRBV5-1 to TRBJ2-7; D is undetermined. With 4 bases removed from V and 6 bases from J, the gap between germline ends came to 20 bases. This CDR3 has 15 amino acids. The germline V gene encodes CDR1 SGHRS and CDR2 YFSETQ. The CDR3 coding sequence is TGCGCCAGCAGCCCCTGGGCAGGCGGTTCTCCCGAGCAGTACTTC. Its translation: CASSPWAGGSPEQYF.

The chain combines TRBV6-5 with TRBJ1-1, with unresolved D. CDR3 length equals 16 residues. Germline V gene sequence: CDR1 MNHEY, CDR2 SVGAGI. Trimming left V 0 bases short and J 4 bases short, with 15 bases between. For the CDR3, the DNA is TGTGCCAGCAGTTACTCCATGGTAGCAGCTCGCACTGAAGCTTTCTTT. This encodes CASSYSMVAARTEAFF.

The chain joins TRBV3-1 to TRBJ1-3; 7 nucleotides agree with TRBD1. Germline lookup yields CDR1 LGHDT and CDR2 YNNKEL (reference sequence). V was pared by 3 bases and J by 3 bases, with 5 bases of the junction left unmatched. The CDR3 runs 15 residues. The CDR3 nucleotides read TGTGCCAGCAGCCACCTCGACAGGGTTGGAAACACCATATATTTT. Translating it yields CASSHLDRVGNTIYF.

The chain links TRBV30 to TRBJ1-6; possibly TRBD1 for D (5 bases). The CDR3 runs 15 residues. Trimming cost V 2 bases and J 4 bases, with 12 bases left between them. Per the germline V gene, CDR1 is GTSNPN and CDR2 is SVGIG (reference sequence). CDR3 DNA sequence: TGTGCCTGGAGTTTCCAGGGAATATATAATTCACCCCTCCACTTT. Translating gives CAWSFQGIYNSPLHF.

As DNA, the CDR3 is TGCGCCAGCAGCGACGAGCAGCTTCGAGGGGGAGGAACGAACACCGGGGAGCTGTTTTTT. This codes for CASSDEQLRGGGTNTGELFF. This chain joins TRBV5-1 and TRBJ2-2; D tentatively fits TRBD1 or TRBD2 (6 bases each). V lost 4 bases, J lost 0 bases, and 25 bases lay in between. This CDR3 region has 20 residues. Germline V lookup: CDR1 SGHRS, CDR2 YFSETQ. The variable domain in full, with the rest retrieved from reference TRBV5-1 and TRBJ2-2, is KAGVTQTPRYLIKTRGQQVTLSCSPISGHRSVSWYQQTPGQGLQFLFEYFSETQRNKGNFPGRFSGRQFSNSRSEMNVSTLELGDSALYLCASSDEQLRGGGTNTGELFFGEGSRLTVL.

This clonotype turned up a few times. The rearrangement links TRBV27 to TRBJ2-5, with TRBD2 identical over 9 bases. From germline, CDR1 is MNHEY and CDR2 SMNVEV (reference sequence). The CDR3 is 14 residues long. J was trimmed by 5 bases and V by 2 bases; bases with no gene match: 3. Here the CDR3 reads CASSLTTSGETQYF. CDR3 coding DNA: TGTGCCAGCAGTTTAACTACTAGCGGGGAGACCCAGTACTTC.